These 22 T cell receptor beta chains originate from one sample sequenced in a study of blood T cell repertoires in COVID-19. TCRdb's table, derived via immunoSEQ multiplex PCR, lists solely in-frame clones and lacks some. The sample lists roughly 120,000 clones; around 83% were seen once. The sample consisted of peripheral blood. Receptors originate from a woman of 80 years or more with COVID-19, enrolled during active disease.

V usage is TRBV4-3 and J usage is TRBJ1-1, with TRBD1 identical over 9 bases. The CDR3 runs 16 residues. V lost 0 bases, J lost 3 bases, and 5 bases stayed unmatched. The germline V gene has CDR1 LGHNA and CDR2 YSLEER. The CDR3 DNA reads as TGCGCCAGCAGCCAAGACGGGACAGGGCCACACACTGAAGCTTTCTTT. Translating gives CASSQDGTGPHTEAFF.

The V and J genes are TRBV5-5 and TRBJ1-1; TRBD1 agrees at 7 bases. Germline assignment: CDR1 SGHKS and CDR2 YYEKEE (reference sequence). V trimming: 3 bases; J trimming: 0 bases; junction bases outside the gene matches: 11. The CDR3 is made up of 17 amino acids. CDR3 DNA sequence: TGTGCCAGCAGCTCCCGGGACAGAGCCCGATTGAACACTGAAGCTTTCTTT. The encoded protein is CASSSRDRARLNTEAFF.

The rearrangement uses TRBV7-9 and TRBJ1-2; TRBD1 agrees at 9 bases. Germline V CDR1 and CDR2: SEHNR, FQNEAQ (reference sequence). The ends lost 5 bases at V and 3 bases at J; junction bases unmatched: 1. The CDR3 consists of 13 residues. The CDR3 coding sequence is TGTGCCAGCAGCCGGACAGGGGACTATGGCTACACCTTC. It codes for CASSRTGDYGYTF.

The CDR3 region is CASSLGQAANEQFF. Here the CDR3 DNA reads TGTGCCAGCAGCTTAGGACAGGCGGCGAATGAGCAGTTCTTC. The chain uses TRBV7-3 and TRBJ2-1; 7 bases are a match to TRBD1. Trimming removed 2 bases from V and 7 bases from J; junction bases left unmatched: 5. The CDR3 contains 14 residues. CDR1 is SGHTA, CDR2 FQGTGA, per germline.

The chain joins TRBV5-4 to TRBJ2-3, with 9 positions matching TRBD2. Trimming took 3 bases from V and 1 from J; bases not matched to a gene: 6. From germline, CDR1 is SGHNT and CDR2 YYREEE (reference sequence). This CDR3 comprises 16 residues. CDR3 coding DNA: TGTGCCAGCAGCTCATTAGCGGGAGTCGGCACAGATACGCAGTATTTT. Translation gives CASSSLAGVGTDTQYF.

V usage is TRBV6-5 and J usage is TRBJ2-7, with 8 bases identical to TRBD1. The CDR3 is 13 residues long. Trimming removed 6 bases from V and 3 bases from J; junction bases left unmatched: 4. The germline gives CDR1 MNHEY, CDR2 SVGAGI. For the CDR3, the DNA is TGTGCCAGCAGACTACAGGGGGACTACGAGCAGTACTTC. Its protein is CASRLQGDYEQYF.

The chain carries TRBV5-6 and TRBJ2-1; D perhaps matches TRBD1 (6 bases). The CDR3 covers 12 residues. Germline V gene data show CDR1 as SGHDT and CDR2 as YYEEEE. Trimming took 4 bases from V and 5 from J, leaving 7 bases between them. This chain's CDR3 is CASSPGDNEQFF. CDR3 DNA sequence: TGTGCCAGCAGCCCAGGGGACAATGAGCAGTTCTTC.

This clone appeared a single time. The rearrangement uses TRBV3-1 (or the pseudogene TRBV3-2) and TRBJ1-4; D is undetermined. Germline loops: CDR1 LGHDT, CDR2 YNNKEL (reference sequence). V was pared by 6 bases and J by 7 bases, with 15 bases between. This CDR3 contains 14 residues. Here the CDR3 reads CASRDRGITEKLFF. CDR3 coding DNA: TGTGCCAGCAGGGACCGAGGGATAACTGAAAAACTGTTTTTT.

The chain has TRBV24-1 and TRBJ2-1, with 11 positions matching TRBD1. The V segment lost 3 bases and the J segment 6 bases; nucleotides outside the gene matches: 6. The CDR3 is 16 residues long. Per germline, CDR1 KGHDR and CDR2 SFDVKD. The CDR3 sequence is CATSDTGQGAFNEQFF. In nucleotides, the CDR3 is TGTGCCACCAGTGATACCGGACAGGGGGCGTTCAATGAGCAGTTCTTC.

The chain has TRBV6-5 and TRBJ2-3, with D uncertain. CDR3 length: 12 residues. The germline V gene encodes CDR1 MNHEY and CDR2 SVGAGI. The germline V and J ends were trimmed by 0 bases and 5 bases, with 3 bases remaining between them. CDR3 nucleotide sequence: TGTGCCAGCAGTTACTCCGGAGATACGCAGTATTTT. Its protein product is CASSYSGDTQYF.

This chain uses TRBV6-5 with TRBJ1-6; 7 bases are a match to TRBD1. V was clipped by 0 bases and J by 6 bases; unmatched bases: 2. Germline CDR1 is MNHEY and CDR2 is SVGAGI. The CDR3 loop spans 15 amino acids. CDR3 coding DNA: TGTGCCAGCAGTTACTCGGGGACAGTTAATTCACCCCTCCACTTT. Translation: CASSYSGTVNSPLHF.

The chain uses TRBV7-2 and TRBJ1-1; TRBD1 might be the D (5 bases). The CDR3 length is 16 residues. The V and J ends lost 2 bases and 1 base respectively, with 14 bases between them. Germline CDR1 reads SGHTA; CDR2 reads FQGNSA. The CDR3 loop is CASSLRGHPQNTEAFF. The CDR3 DNA reads as TGTGCCAGCAGCTTAAGAGGACACCCTCAGAACACTGAAGCTTTCTTT.

As concerns this clone: Distinct nucleotide sequences in the sample also encode this CDR3. The chain couples TRBV25-1 to TRBJ1-2, with D maybe TRBD1 (5 bases). This CDR3 contains 12 residues. CDR1 is MGHDK, CDR2 SYGVNS, per germline. Trimming removed 3 bases from V and 8 bases from J, with 10 bases in between. The CDR3 spells CASSDGGYGYTF. The CDR3 DNA sequence: TGTGCCAGCAGTGATGGGGGGTACGGCTACACCTTC.

The V gene is TRBV25-1, the J gene TRBJ2-3, with 12 bases aligning to TRBD2. In germline, CDR1 is MGHDK, CDR2 SYGVNS. After removal of 6 bases from V and 4 bases from J, the junction contained 5 bases not matched to a gene. This CDR3 is 15 amino acids long. The CDR3 region is CASRASGRASDTQYF. CDR3 sequence (DNA): TGTGCCAGCAGAGCTAGCGGGAGGGCATCAGATACGCAGTATTTT.

This chain connects TRBV19 to TRBJ2-7, with D unclear. The length of the CDR3 is 13 residues. The V gene lost 7 bases and the J gene lost 5 bases, with 15 bases spanning the gap. The germline V gene encodes CDR1 LNHDA and CDR2 SQIVND (reference sequence). This CDR3 is CASNGLGTDEQYF. The CDR3 DNA sequence: TGTGCCAGTAACGGATTGGGCACTGACGAGCAGTACTTC. The variable domain in full, with the rest retrieved from reference TRBV19 and TRBJ2-7, is DGGITQSPKYLFRKEGQNVTLSCEQNLNHDAMYWYRQDPGQGLRLIYYSQIVNDFQKGDIAEGYSVSREKKESFPLTVTSAQKNPTAFYLCASNGLGTDEQYFGPGTRLTVT.

The chain employs TRBV27 and TRBJ2-2; D possibly corresponds to TRBD1 (5 bases). This CDR3 spans 15 amino acids. Looked up from germline, CDR1 is MNHEY and CDR2 is SMNVEV (reference sequence). The germline V and J ends were trimmed by 3 bases and 4 bases, with 12 bases remaining between them. The CDR3 region has the DNA TGTGCCAGCAGTTTTACAGGCGTTAGCACCGGGGAGCTGTTTTTT. Protein sequence: CASSFTGVSTGELFF.

The chain uses TRBV9 and TRBJ2-2; 14 bases agree with TRBD2. CDR1 and CDR2 from the germline V gene are SGDLS and YYNGEE. The CDR3 is 19 residues long. Unmatched junction bases numbered 9, after V lost 0 bases and J lost 5 bases. The CDR3 bases are TGTGCCAGCAGCGTAGATGCGGGACTAGCGGGAGTACGGACCGGGGAGCTGTTTTTT. It specifies CASSVDAGLAGVRTGELFF.

This chain connects TRBV27 to TRBJ1-2; a weak D match, TRBD1 (5 bases). Looked up from germline, CDR1 is MNHEY and CDR2 is SMNVEV (reference sequence). V was clipped by 2 bases and J by 2 bases, with 12 bases between them. The CDR3 loop spans 15 amino acids. The DNA of the CDR3 is TGTGCCAGCAGTTTAGGGTCGGGGGTGAACTATGGCTACACCTTC. Protein: CASSLGSGVNYGYTF.

Points on this clone: Because it lacks the conserved phenylalanine or tryptophan at the end, this CDR3 is likely a read error. The chain is built from TRBV5-1 and TRBJ2-7; 9 bases are shared with TRBD1. CDR3 length equals 15 residues. The V gene's germline CDR1 is SGHRS and CDR2 YFSETQ. V was clipped by 4 bases and J by 3 bases; unmatched bases: 8. The CDR3 protein is CASSLTGGSFYEQYS. In DNA, the CDR3 is TGCGCCAGCAGCCTCACAGGGGGCAGTTTCTACGAGCAGTACTCC.

In this sample, this clone turned up once. The chain joins TRBV6-2 or TRBV6-3 to TRBJ2-7; 13 bases fit TRBD2. Germline V gene data show CDR1 as MNHEY and CDR2 as SVGEGT. This CDR3 region has 18 residues. Unmatched junction bases numbered 11, after V lost 4 bases and J lost 2 bases. CDR3 sequence (DNA): TGTGCCAGCAGTTTAGACACTAGCGGGAGGGCCTTGACCTACGAGCAGTACTTC. Translated, it gives CASSLDTSGRALTYEQYF.

CDR3: CASSQETGSGANVLTF. The CDR3, as DNA: TGCGCCAGCAGCCAAGAAACAGGCTCTGGGGCCAACGTCCTGACTTTC. The genes are TRBV4-3 and TRBJ2-6, with a tentative D call TRBD1 (5 bases). Germline assignment: CDR1 LGHNA and CDR2 YSLEER. This CDR3 comprises 16 residues. The V end was cut by 0 bases, the J end by 0 bases, with 6 bases between.

V gene TRBV6-6 combines with J gene TRBJ2-7; 7 nucleotides line up with TRBD1. Germline values: CDR1 MNHNY, CDR2 SVGAGI (reference sequence). V dropped 9 bases and J dropped 7; count of bases not matched to a gene: 12. The CDR3 contains 13 residues. The CDR3 DNA sequence: TGTGCCAGTCGTGACAGGGTGGCTAGGGAGCAGTACTTC. It translates to CASRDRVAREQYF.